The TCR beta chain under discussion was sequenced for a study of cytomegalovirus exposure and HLA in healthy donors. Study observations and caveats: Clonal expansion was found to be greater in HLA-associated TCR beta chains than in equally common others in a later analysis. Across donors, presence/absence analyses took sequencing depth to be roughly uniform. The classifier was said to identify cytomegalovirus status with high specificity and sensitivity. Altogether, 160 or so TCR beta chains were recorded as cytomegalovirus-associated.

Germline V gene data show CDR1 as SQVTM and CDR2 as ANQGSEA. Trimming pared 7 bases from V and 1 base from J, leaving 8 bases between. The CDR3 consists of 11 residues. It was with 60 Vbeta and 13 Jbeta primers that the PCR ran. Clones were sequenced by immunoSEQ multiplex PCR, and TCRdb holds only the in-frame ones, with some missing. The profile shows some 200,000 clones, more than 75% of them singletons. About this clone itself: Its matching antigen is unknown.

Sequencing was performed on PBMCs. The chain combines TRBV29-1 with TRBJ2-7; D unresolved. The sequence derives from a woman under 30 in good health and CMV-seronegative. The CDR3 region is CSATVSYEQYF. The CDR3, as DNA: TGCAGCGCTACAGTTTCCTACGAGCAGTACTTC.